This TCR beta chain was identified during a study of blood T cells in healthy people across ages (dated by TCRdb to between 2014 and 2017). General notes on the study: In model experiments, template switching captured about one uniquely barcoded TCR beta cDNA molecule for every two T cells. Using deep sequencing normalized with unique cDNA molecular identifiers, the study measured how TCR beta repertoire diversity changes with age. Four age groups were formed from the donors: young (average approximately 17 years), middle-aged (approximately 40), aged (about 62) and long-lived (approximately 78). To avoid experimental bias, donors of different ages were randomly spread across the sequencing lanes. Using the same blood draw, the study looked at two additional independent replicas of 1 million unique cDNA reads for two donors, one aged 18 to 30 and the other aged 80 or older.

Looking up the germline V gene yields CDR1 SGHTA and CDR2 FQGNSA. The CDR3 has 14 amino acids, counting the end cysteine and phenylalanine. Kept here is only the CDR3 DNA, which spans 42 bases and is read in frame from base 1. The library was made by 5' RACE. Sequencing was carried out with an Illumina HiSeq 2500. A second 7 to 11 cycle PCR used a sample-barcoded 5' primer and a J-beta primer mix. A template-switch 5' adaptor carrying 12 random nucleotides introduced a unique molecular identifier onto each TCR beta cDNA molecule. Each sample yielded at least 2.5 million CDR3-containing paired-end reads. The Mint cDNA synthesis kit, primed by a TRBC-specific oligonucleotide, was used to synthesize first-strand cDNA from all RNA. After uracil-DNA glycosylase treatment, a first 18-cycle PCR used universal primers M1SS and BC2_uni_R on all cDNA. From the authors' description of their analysis: Normalization of each sample was performed by random selection of 1 million high-quality reads, each carrying a distinct molecular identifier. Reads with shared molecular identifiers were discarded instead of being binned into consensus sequences. MiTCR, run with a Q25 quality threshold and the strictest error-elimination algorithm, handled CDR3 identification, clonotype clustering and error correction. A nonparametric unseen species model with Euler transformation was used to estimate a lower bound on total TCR beta diversity. TCRdb applied fastp at Q25 and MiXCR to the public reads, then kept only in-frame beta chains. Rows with one shared CDR3 protein collapse into an entry with the most common genes and DNA. The V and J calls and clone size are TCRdb's, not the authors'. The sample data list about 1.8 million distinct CDR3 sequences, and 49% of these were observed just once. The ten largest clones add up to roughly 2% of the sample.

A note on this clonotype: Its cognate antigen has yet to be identified. Per-base qualities were not stored, and no clone one base away is much larger.

General conclusions and limits of the study: Estimates of total diversity from one million sequenced T cells were regarded as lower bounds and underestimates. As age increased, observed TCR beta diversity per million T cells dropped in a roughly linear way, and a significant reduction was already evident by age 40. Since profiling was done on bulk unsorted PBMCs, naive and antigen-experienced compartments could not be conclusively compared. Compared with the aged group, the long-lived group had more naive CD4+ T cells, fewer expanded clones and increased TCR diversity, suggesting age selection. Because donor CMV infection status was unknown, age-related changes in expanded clonotypes were potentially confounded. A strong correlation was found between observed TCR beta diversity and the percentage of naive T cells measured by flow cytometry.

Systemically healthy Caucasian individuals from Russia, 39 in total and aged about 6 to 100 years, were included as donors. Each donor gave around 9.8 milliliters of peripheral blood, collected into EDTA-treated Vacutainer tubes. Ficoll-Paque density-gradient centrifugation was used to isolate PBMCs, with at least 6.5 million per sample. Total RNA, at least 6 micrograms per sample, was extracted from PBMCs with Trizol reagent. For every donor, flow cytometry on a PBMC aliquot measured the percentage of naive CD45RAhigh/CD27high T cells. The TCR sequence derives from a woman in her thirties or forties in good health. The chain uses TRBV7-2 and TRBJ2-7; the central 8 bases match TRBD2. With the DNA end fitting TRBJ2-5 better, the J assignment may be wrong. What was sequenced was blood. The CDR3 here reads CASSPGTRSKTQYF. The nucleotide sequence is given as TGTGCCAGCAGCCCCGGGACTAGATCGAAGACCCAGTACTTC.